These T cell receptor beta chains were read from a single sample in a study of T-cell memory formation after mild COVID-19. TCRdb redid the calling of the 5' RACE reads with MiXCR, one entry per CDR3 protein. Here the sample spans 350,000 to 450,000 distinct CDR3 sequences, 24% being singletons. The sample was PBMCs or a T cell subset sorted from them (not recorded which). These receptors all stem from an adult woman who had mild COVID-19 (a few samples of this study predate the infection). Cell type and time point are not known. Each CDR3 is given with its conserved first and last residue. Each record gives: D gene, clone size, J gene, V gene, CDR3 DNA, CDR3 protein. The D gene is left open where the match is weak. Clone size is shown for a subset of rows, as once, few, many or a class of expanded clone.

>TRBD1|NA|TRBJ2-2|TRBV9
TGTGCCAGCAGCCCCCCACAGGGGGACTTCACCGGGGAGCTGTTTTTT
CASSPPQGDFTGELFF
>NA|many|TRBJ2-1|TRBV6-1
TGTGCCAGCAGTCCCGGGACGGCTTACAATGAGCAGTTCTTC
CASSPGTAYNEQFF
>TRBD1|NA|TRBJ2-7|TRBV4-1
TGCGCCAGCAGGCCACTCTTCGGACAGGGGGGATCCTCCTACGAGCAGTACTTC
CASRPLFGQGGSSYEQYF
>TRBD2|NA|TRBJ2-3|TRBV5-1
TGCGCCAGCAGTCGAATGTCGACTAGCGGGGGCGATACGCAGTATTTT
CASSRMSTSGGDTQYF
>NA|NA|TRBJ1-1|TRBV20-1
TGCAGCGTGCTCAGGGGGAACACTGAAGCTTTCTTT
CSVLRGNTEAFF
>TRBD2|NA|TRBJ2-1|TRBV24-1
TGTGCCACCAGTGATTCAAGGACTAGCGGGAGGGCCAATGAGCAGTTCTTC
CATSDSRTSGRANEQFF
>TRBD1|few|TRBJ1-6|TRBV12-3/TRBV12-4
TGTGCCAGCAGTTACTTCATGACCCGGACAGGGGGTTTTAATTCACCCCTCCACTTT
CASSYFMTRTGGFNSPLHF
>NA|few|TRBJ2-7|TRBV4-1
TGCGCCAGCAGCCAGGACGCCCTCGGGGCCTACGAGCAGTACTTC
CASSQDALGAYEQYF
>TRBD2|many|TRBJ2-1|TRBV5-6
TGTGCCAGCAGCTTTGGTAGCGGGGCCTACAATGAGCAGTTCTTC
CASSFGSGAYNEQFF
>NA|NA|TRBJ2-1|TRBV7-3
TGTGCCAGCAGCTTAGGGGACCCTTCTGCCTACAATGAGCAGTTCTTC
CASSLGDPSAYNEQFF
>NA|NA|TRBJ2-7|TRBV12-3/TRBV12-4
TGTGCCAGTAATAACCGGGGGGCTAGCTACGAGCAGTACTTC
CASNNRGASYEQYF
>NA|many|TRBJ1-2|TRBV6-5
TGTGCCAGCAGTTCCGCTGGGGTGAACTATGGCTACACCTTC
CASSSAGVNYGYTF
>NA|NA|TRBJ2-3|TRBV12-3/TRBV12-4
TGTGCCAGCAGGGGAGGCCCAGATACGCAGTATTTT
CASRGGPDTQYF
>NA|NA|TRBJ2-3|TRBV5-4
TGTGCCAGCAGCTTGGGAGGCGGAGTCGGCACAGATACGCAGTATTTT
CASSLGGGVGTDTQYF
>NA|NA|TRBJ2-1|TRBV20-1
TGCAGTGCTAGAGGTGGTAGCGGCTACAATGAGCAGTTCTTC
CSARGGSGYNEQFF
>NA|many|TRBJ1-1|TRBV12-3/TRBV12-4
TGTGCCAGCAGTCCAACAGGGAACACTGAAGCTTTCTTT
CASSPTGNTEAFF
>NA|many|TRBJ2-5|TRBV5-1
TGCGCCAGCAGCTTGTCGGGGGGCGTCCAAGAGACCCAGTACTTC
CASSLSGGVQETQYF
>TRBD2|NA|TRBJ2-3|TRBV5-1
TGCGCCAGCAGCTTGGGGACTAGCGGTCGGAGGTTGGATACGCAGTATTTT
CASSLGTSGRRLDTQYF
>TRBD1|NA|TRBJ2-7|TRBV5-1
TGCGCCAGCAGCTTGGCCTTGGGACAGGGGGACGAGCAGTACTTC
CASSLALGQGDEQYF
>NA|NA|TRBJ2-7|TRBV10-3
TGTGCCATCAGCGGGACTCCAACCTACGAGCAGTACTTC
CAISGTPTYEQYF
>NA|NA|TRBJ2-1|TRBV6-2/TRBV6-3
TGTGCCAGCAGTTACCGCCGTACAGGGATGGGTAGCAATGAGCAGTTCTTC
CASSYRRTGMGSNEQFF
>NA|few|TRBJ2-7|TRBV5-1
TGCGCCAGCAGCCACTCGACAGCTTACGAGCAGTACTTC
CASSHSTAYEQYF
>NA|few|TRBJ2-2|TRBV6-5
TGTGCCAGCAGTTACTCGAAGGACACCGGGGAGCTGTTTTTT
CASSYSKDTGELFF
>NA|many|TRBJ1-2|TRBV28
TGTGCCAGCAGTTTACTACAGGGTAACTATGGCTACACCTTC
CASSLLQGNYGYTF
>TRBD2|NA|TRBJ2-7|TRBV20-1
TGCAGTGCTAGGGCTAGCGGGAGGGGCGAGCAGTACTTC
CSARASGRGEQYF
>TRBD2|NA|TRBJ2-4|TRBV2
TGTGCCAGCATCCCCGGGACTAGCGAGAGCATTCAGTACTTC
CASIPGTSESIQYF
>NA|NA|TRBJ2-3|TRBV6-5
TGTGCCAGCAAGGAGGGGGTAAGCACAGATACGCAGTATTTT
CASKEGVSTDTQYF
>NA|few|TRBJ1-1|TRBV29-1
TGCAGCGTTGGGACCGGGGGCGGGAGGAGGACTGAAGCTTTCTTT
CSVGTGGGRRTEAFF
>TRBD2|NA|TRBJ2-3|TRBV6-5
TGTGCCAGCACTGGCCACTCCGGGACTAGGCAAGATACGCAGTATTTT
CASTGHSGTRQDTQYF
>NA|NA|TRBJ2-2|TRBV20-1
TGCAGTGCTAGAGAGGGCGGCGGCTACCCCGGGGAGCTGTTTTTT
CSAREGGGYPGELFF
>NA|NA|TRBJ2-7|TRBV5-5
TGTGCCAGCAGCCCCCCTGAAGTCTACGAGCAGTACTTC
CASSPPEVYEQYF
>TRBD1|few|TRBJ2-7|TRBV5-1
TGCGCCAGCAGCTTGGACAGGGGGCTGGTCGAGCAGTACTTC
CASSLDRGLVEQYF
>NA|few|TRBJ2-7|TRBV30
TGTGCCTGGAGTCAAGGGATCCACGAGCAGTACTTC
CAWSQGIHEQYF
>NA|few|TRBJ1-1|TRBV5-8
TGTGCCAGCAGCTTGGCCTATCTGGAGGACACTGAAGCTTTCTTT
CASSLAYLEDTEAFF
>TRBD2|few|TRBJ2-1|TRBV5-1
TGCGCCAGCAGCTCACCCCCCGGGACTAGCGGGAGGAAGTACAATGAGCAGTTCTTC
CASSSPPGTSGRKYNEQFF
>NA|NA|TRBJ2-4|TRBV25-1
TGTGCCAGCAGTATTGGTGGGGACATTCAGTACTTC
CASSIGGDIQYF
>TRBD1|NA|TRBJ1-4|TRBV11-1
TGTGCCAGCAGCCTACCGGGACAGGGTGTACGGAAACTGTTTTTT
CASSLPGQGVRKLFF
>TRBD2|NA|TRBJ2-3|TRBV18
TGTGCCAGCTCACCATTGGGACTAAGCACAGATACGCAGTATTTT
CASSPLGLSTDTQYF
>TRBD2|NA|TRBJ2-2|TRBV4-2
TGTGCCAGCAGCCAAGGGGGACTAGCGGATAACACCGGGGAGCTGTTTTTT
CASSQGGLADNTGELFF
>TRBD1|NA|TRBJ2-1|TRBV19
TGTGCCAGTAGTATATCCTCCGGGACAGGGGCCTACAATGAGCAGTTCTTC
CASSISSGTGAYNEQFF
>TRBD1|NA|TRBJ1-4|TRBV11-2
TGTGCCAGCAGCGACCCTCGAGGACAGGGGCGAGAAAAACTGTTTTTT
CASSDPRGQGREKLFF
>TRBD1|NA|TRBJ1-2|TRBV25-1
TGTGCCAGCAGTGACGGACAGGGAGATAACTATGGCTACACCTTC
CASSDGQGDNYGYTF
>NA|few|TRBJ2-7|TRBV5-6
TGTGCCAGCAGCTTGGCGGGCGGAATCGACGAGCAGTACTTC
CASSLAGGIDEQYF
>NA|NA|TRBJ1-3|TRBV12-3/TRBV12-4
TGTGCCAGCACCCCGGGACACGGACTATTCTCTGGAAACACCATATATTTT
CASTPGHGLFSGNTIYF
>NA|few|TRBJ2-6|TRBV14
TGTGCCAGCAGCCAGGAATTCTCTGGGGCCAACGTCCTGACTTTC
CASSQEFSGANVLTF